This T cell receptor (beta chain) was recovered during a study of blood T cell repertoires in COVID-19. Study details: Whether acute or convalescent, the COVID-19 samples came from the United States, Italy and Spain. The analysed material was cDNA or gDNA that came from T cells, B-cell-depleted T cells, or PBMCs.

The authors' processing: By means of reference gene primer amplification, nucleated cell counts were estimated. The repertoire was sequenced with immunoSEQ multiplex PCR; TCRdb's copy has only in-frame clones and lacks some. V and J calls and clone size come straight from that table; D and trimming were deduced from the DNA. The table lists around 230,000 clones, approximately 80% of them singletons. Trimming shortened V by 5 bases and J by 0 bases, and 11 bases separated the two germline ends. CDR1 and CDR2 (germline): SGHAT, FQNNGV. CDR3 length: 15 residues. The chain joins TRBV11-2 to TRBJ2-1; D possibly corresponds to TRBD2 (5 bases). This receptor was identified in a woman over 75 with acute or convalescent COVID-19. The source material was peripheral blood. In nucleotides, the CDR3 is TGTGCCAGCAGCGGACTCGGAGGCTCCTACAATGAGCAGTTCTTC. Translated, it gives CASSGLGGSYNEQFF. The full variable domain, in which reference TRBV11-2 and TRBJ2-1 provide the parts outside the CDR3, is EAGVAQSPRYKIIEKRQSVAFWCNPISGHATLYWYQQILGQGPKLLIQFQNNGVVDDSQLPKDRFSAERLKGVDSTLKIQPAKLEDSAVYLCASSGLGGSYNEQFFGPGTRLTVL.